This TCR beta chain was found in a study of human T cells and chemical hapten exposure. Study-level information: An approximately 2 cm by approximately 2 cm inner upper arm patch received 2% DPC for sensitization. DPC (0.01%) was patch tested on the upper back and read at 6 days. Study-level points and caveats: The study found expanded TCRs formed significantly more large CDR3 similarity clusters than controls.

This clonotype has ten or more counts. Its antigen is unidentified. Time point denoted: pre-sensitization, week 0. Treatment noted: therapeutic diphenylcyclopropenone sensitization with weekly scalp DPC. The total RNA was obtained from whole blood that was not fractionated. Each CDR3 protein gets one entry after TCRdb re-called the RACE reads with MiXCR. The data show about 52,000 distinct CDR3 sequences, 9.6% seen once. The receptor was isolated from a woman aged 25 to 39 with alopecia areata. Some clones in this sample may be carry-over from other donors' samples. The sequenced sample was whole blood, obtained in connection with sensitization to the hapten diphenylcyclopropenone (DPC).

In DNA form, the CDR3 reads TGTGCTAGTGGTTTGGGGAATAACTATGGCTACACCTTC. Translating it yields CASGLGNNYGYTF. V is TRBV12-5 and J is TRBJ1-2; D call uncertain. Germline V CDR1 and CDR2: LGHNT, FRNRAP. There are 13 residues in the CDR3. V dropped 1 base and J dropped 1 base, with 4 bases sitting between them.